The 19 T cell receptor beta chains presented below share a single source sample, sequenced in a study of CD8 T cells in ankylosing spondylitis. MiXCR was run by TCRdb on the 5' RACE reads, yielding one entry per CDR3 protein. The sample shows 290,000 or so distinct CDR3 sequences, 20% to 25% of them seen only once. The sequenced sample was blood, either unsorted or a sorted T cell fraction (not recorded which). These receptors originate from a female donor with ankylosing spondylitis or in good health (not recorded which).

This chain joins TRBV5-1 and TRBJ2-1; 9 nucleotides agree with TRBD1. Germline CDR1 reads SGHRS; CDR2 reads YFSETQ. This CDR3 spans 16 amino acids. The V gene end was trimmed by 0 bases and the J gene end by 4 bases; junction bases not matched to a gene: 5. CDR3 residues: CASSLVGDRVYNEQFF. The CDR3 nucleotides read TGCGCCAGCAGCTTGGTAGGGGACAGGGTTTACAATGAGCAGTTCTTC.

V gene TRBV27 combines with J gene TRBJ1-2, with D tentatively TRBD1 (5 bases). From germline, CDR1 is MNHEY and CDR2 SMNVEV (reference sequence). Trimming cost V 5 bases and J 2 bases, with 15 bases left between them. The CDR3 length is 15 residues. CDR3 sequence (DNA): TGTGCCAGCAGTCCCGGGGGTTACGTGAACTATGGCTACACCTTC. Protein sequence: CASSPGGYVNYGYTF.

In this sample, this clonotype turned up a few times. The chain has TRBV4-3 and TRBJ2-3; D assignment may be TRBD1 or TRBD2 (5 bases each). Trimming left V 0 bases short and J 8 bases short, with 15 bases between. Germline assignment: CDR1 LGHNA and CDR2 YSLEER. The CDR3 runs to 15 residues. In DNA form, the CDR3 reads TGCGCCAGCAGCCAAGAAGGGACCCCCCGAAGTACGCAGTATTTT. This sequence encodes CASSQEGTPRSTQYF.

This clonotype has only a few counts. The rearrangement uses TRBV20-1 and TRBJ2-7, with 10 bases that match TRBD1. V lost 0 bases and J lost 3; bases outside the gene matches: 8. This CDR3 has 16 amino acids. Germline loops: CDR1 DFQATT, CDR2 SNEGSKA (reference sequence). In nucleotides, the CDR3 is TGCAGTGCTAGAGACCCGGGGGGACAGGGGAGCTACGAGCAGTACTTC. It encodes CSARDPGGQGSYEQYF.

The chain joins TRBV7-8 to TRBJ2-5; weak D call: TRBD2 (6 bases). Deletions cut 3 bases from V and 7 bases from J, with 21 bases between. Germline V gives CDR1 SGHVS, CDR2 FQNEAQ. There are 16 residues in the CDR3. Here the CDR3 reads CASSFGTRAGSVTQYF. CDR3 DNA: TGTGCCAGCAGCTTCGGCACCAGGGCGGGAAGTGTGACCCAGTACTTC. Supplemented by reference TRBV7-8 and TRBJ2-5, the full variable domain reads GAGVSQSPRYKVAKRGQDVALRCDPISGHVSLFWYQQALGQGPEFLTYFQNEAQLDKSGLPSDRFFAERPEGSVSTLKIQRTQQEDSAVYLCASSFGTRAGSVTQYFGPGTRLLVL.

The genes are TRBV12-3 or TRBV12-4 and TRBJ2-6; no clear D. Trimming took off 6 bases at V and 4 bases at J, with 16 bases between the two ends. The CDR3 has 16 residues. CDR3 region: CASSSGWGRGANVLTF. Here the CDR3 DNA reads TGTGCCAGCAGCTCCGGTTGGGGTAGGGGGGCCAACGTCCTGACTTTC.

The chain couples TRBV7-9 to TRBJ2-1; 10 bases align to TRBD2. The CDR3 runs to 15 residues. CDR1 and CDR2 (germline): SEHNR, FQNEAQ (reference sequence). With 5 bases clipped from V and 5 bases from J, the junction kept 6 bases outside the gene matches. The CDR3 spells CASSLGLAVNNEQFF. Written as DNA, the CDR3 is TGTGCCAGCAGCCTCGGACTAGCGGTAAACAATGAGCAGTTCTTC. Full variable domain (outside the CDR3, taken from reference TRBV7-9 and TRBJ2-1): DTGVSQNPRHKITKRGQNVTFRCDPISEHNRLYWYRQTLGQGPEFLTYFQNEAQLEKSRLLSDRFSAERPKGSFSTLEIQRTEQGDSAMYLCASSLGLAVNNEQFFGPGTRLTVL.

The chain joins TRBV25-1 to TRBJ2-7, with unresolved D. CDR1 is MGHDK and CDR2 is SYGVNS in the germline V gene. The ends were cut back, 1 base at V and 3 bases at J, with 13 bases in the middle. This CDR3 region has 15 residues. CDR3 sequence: CASSESLLDGYEQYF. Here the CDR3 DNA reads TGTGCCAGCAGTGAATCCCTCCTCGACGGCTACGAGCAGTACTTC.

CDR3 loop: CAAARDSRGKKEQFF. The CDR3 DNA sequence: TGTGCCGCGGCCCGGGACAGTCGGGGGAAAAAAGAGCAGTTCTTC. The J gene is TRBJ2-1, the V gene TRBV10-3, with D possibly being TRBD1 (7 bases). The germline V gene has CDR1 ENHRY and CDR2 SYGVKD. Trimming cost V 11 bases and J 10 bases, with 27 bases left between them. This CDR3 region has 15 residues.

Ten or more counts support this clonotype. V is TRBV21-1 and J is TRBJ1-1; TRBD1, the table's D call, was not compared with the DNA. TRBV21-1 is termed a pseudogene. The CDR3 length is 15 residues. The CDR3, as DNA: TGTGCCAGCAGGCTTGCTGGGGGCTTCGACACTGAAGCTTTCTTT. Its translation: CASRLAGGFDTEAFF.

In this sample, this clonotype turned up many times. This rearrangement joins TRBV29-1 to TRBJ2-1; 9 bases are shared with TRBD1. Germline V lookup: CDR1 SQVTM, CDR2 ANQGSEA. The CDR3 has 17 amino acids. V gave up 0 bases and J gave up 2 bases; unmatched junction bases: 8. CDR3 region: CSVEDTGGVSAYNEQFF. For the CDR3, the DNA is TGCAGCGTTGAAGATACAGGGGGCGTTAGCGCCTACAATGAGCAGTTCTTC.

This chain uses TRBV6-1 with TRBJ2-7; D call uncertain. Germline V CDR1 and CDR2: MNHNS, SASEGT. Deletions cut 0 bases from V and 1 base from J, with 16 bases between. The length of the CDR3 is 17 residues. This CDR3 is CASSEAGGQVKSYEQYF. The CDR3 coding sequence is TGTGCCAGCAGTGAAGCGGGCGGCCAGGTCAAATCCTACGAGCAGTACTTC.

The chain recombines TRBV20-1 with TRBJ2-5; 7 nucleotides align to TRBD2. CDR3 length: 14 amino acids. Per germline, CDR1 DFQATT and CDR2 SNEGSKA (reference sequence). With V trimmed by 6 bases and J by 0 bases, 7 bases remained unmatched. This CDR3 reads CSAPREDYQETQYF. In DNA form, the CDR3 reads TGCAGTGCCCCTCGGGAGGATTACCAAGAGACCCAGTACTTC.

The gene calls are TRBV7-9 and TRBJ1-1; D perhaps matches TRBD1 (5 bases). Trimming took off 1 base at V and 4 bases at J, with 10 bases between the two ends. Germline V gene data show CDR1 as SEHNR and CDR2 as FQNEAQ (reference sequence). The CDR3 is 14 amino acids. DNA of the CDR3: TGTGCCAGCAGCTTAGGATCCGGGGGCACTGAAGCTTTCTTT. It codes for CASSLGSGGTEAFF.

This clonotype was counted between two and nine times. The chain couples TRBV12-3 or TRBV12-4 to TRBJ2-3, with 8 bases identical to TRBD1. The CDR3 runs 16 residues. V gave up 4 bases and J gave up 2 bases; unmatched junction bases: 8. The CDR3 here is CASSSGRGPITDTQYF. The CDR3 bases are TGTGCCAGCAGTTCTGGCAGGGGGCCTATCACAGATACGCAGTATTTT.

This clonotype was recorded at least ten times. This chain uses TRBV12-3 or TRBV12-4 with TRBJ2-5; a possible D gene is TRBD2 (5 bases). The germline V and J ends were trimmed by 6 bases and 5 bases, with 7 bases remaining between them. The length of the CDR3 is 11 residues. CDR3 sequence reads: CASRLGETQYF. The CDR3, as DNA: TGTGCCAGCAGACTAGGGGAGACCCAGTACTTC.

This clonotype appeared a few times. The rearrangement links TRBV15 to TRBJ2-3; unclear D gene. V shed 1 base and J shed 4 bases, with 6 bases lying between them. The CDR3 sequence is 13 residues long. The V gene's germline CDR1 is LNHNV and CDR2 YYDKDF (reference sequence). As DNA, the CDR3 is TGTGCCACCAGCAGAGCCAGGCCAGATACGCAGTATTTT. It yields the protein CATSRARPDTQYF.

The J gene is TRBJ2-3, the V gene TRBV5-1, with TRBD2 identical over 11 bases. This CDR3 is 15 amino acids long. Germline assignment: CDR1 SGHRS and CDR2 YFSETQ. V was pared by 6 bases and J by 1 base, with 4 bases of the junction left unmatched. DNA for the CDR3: TGCGCCAGCACCCTAGCGGGAGGCGGCACAGATACGCAGTATTTT. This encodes CASTLAGGGTDTQYF.

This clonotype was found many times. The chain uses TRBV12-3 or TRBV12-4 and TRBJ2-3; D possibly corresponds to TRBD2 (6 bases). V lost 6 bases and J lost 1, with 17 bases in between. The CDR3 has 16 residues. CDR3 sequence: CASSQEGGGGTDTQYF. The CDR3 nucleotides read TGTGCCAGCAGCCAAGAGGGTGGAGGGGGCACAGATACGCAGTATTTT.